The 14 T cell receptor beta chains below all came from one sample that was sequenced in a study of blood T cell repertoires in COVID-19. Assay: immunoSEQ multiplex PCR; the TCRdb copy retains only in-frame clones and omits some. The sample has under 150,000 clones, 81% seen once. Input material: peripheral blood. These receptors all stem from a man aged 50 to 59 with acute or convalescent COVID-19.

CDR3 sequence: CASSPGQGAIVGEKLFF. The CDR3 bases are TGTGCCAGCTCACCGGGACAGGGGGCGATTGTAGGAGAAAAACTGTTTTTT. J is TRBJ1-4 and V is TRBV18, with 12 bases fitting TRBD1. This CDR3 has 17 amino acids. Germline V gene lookup returns CDR1 KGHSH and CDR2 LQKENI. Trimming at V came to 3 bases and at J to 8 bases, leaving 10 bases not matched to a gene.

The chain joins TRBV6-5 to TRBJ2-7, with a weak D call TRBD2 (6 bases). CDR3 size: 14 residues. The germline V and J ends were trimmed by 0 bases and 6 bases, with 12 bases remaining between them. Per germline, CDR1 MNHEY and CDR2 SVGAGI. The DNA for the CDR3 is TGTGCCAGCAGTTACTCGCGGGGATCAGGCGAGCAGTACTTC. Amino acid sequence: CASSYSRGSGEQYF.

CDR3 in amino acids: CASSPGGPGLGNQPQHF. CDR3 bases: TGCGCCAGCAGCCCCGGGGGGCCGGGTCTTGGCAATCAGCCCCAGCATTTT. The chain is built from TRBV5-1 and TRBJ1-5; TRBD1 might be the D (6 bases). V dropped 4 bases and J dropped 2 bases, with 19 bases sitting between them. Germline V gene lookup returns CDR1 SGHRS and CDR2 YFSETQ. The CDR3 totals 17 residues.

The J gene is TRBJ1-1, the V gene TRBV3-1 (or the pseudogene TRBV3-2), with a weak D call TRBD1 (6 bases). V was shortened by 3 bases and J by 10 bases, with 12 bases between the two germline ends. The CDR3 runs to 12 residues. Germline values: CDR1 LGHDT, CDR2 YNNKEL (reference sequence). The CDR3 region is CASSQGIRGAFF. CDR3 nucleotide sequence: TGTGCCAGCAGCCAGGGCATCAGGGGAGCTTTCTTT.

V is TRBV6-5 and J is TRBJ2-1, with TRBD1 as a possible D gene (6 bases). Germline lookup yields CDR1 MNHEY and CDR2 SVGAGI. The CDR3 is 14 amino acids. Trimming left V 6 bases short and J 9 bases short, with 18 bases between. The CDR3 DNA is TGTGCCAGCAGCTCTGACAGGCAAGGGGGTGAGCAGTTCTTC. This encodes CASSSDRQGGEQFF.

The chain carries TRBV5-6 and TRBJ2-7; possibly TRBD1 for D (6 bases). Trimming shortened V by 4 bases and J by 0 bases, and 11 bases separated the two germline ends. The CDR3 has 14 residues. Germline CDR1 is SGHDT and CDR2 is YYEEEE. The CDR3 bases are TGTGCCAGCAGCCAAGGACAGTTCTCCTACGAGCAGTACTTC. It is translated as CASSQGQFSYEQYF.

The gene calls are TRBV12-3 or TRBV12-4 and TRBJ1-2; no firm D call. The length of the CDR3 is 13 residues. The germline V and J ends were trimmed by 8 bases and 3 bases, with 13 bases remaining between them. The CDR3 is CASHSGGYYGYTF. The CDR3 DNA reads as TGTGCCAGCCACTCGGGAGGGTACTATGGCTACACCTTC.

The J gene is TRBJ2-3, the V gene TRBV5-4; TRBD2 agrees at 7 bases. This CDR3 spans 16 amino acids. Germline V lookup: CDR1 SGHNT, CDR2 YYREEE (reference sequence). Trimming removed 3 bases from V and 4 bases from J; junction bases left unmatched: 11. The CDR3 sequence is CASSSLTSSVADTQYF. CDR3 in DNA: TGTGCCAGCAGCTCCTTGACTAGCTCAGTTGCAGATACGCAGTATTTT.

V gene TRBV2 combines with J gene TRBJ1-2; 8 bases map to TRBD1. The trim removed 5 bases at V and 8 bases at J, leaving 10 bases unmatched. Looked up from germline, CDR1 is SNHLY and CDR2 is FYNNEI. CDR3 length: 14 residues. CDR3 sequence reads: CASSPGQALGGYTF. CDR3 bases: TGTGCCAGCAGTCCGGGACAGGCCCTGGGGGGCTACACCTTC.

CDR3 protein: CASSSGGSGVNTEAFF. CDR3 coding DNA: TGCGCCAGCAGCTCAGGGGGGAGTGGGGTGAACACTGAAGCTTTCTTT. The chain links TRBV5-1 to TRBJ1-1, with 7 bases lining up with TRBD1. The germline gives CDR1 SGHRS, CDR2 YFSETQ. The CDR3 length is 16 residues. The V segment lost 3 bases and the J segment 0 bases; nucleotides outside the gene matches: 8. Filled out from reference TRBV5-1 and TRBJ1-1, the complete variable domain reads KAGVTQTPRYLIKTRGQQVTLSCSPISGHRSVSWYQQTPGQGLQFLFEYFSETQRNKGNFPGRFSGRQFSNSRSEMNVSTLELGDSALYLCASSSGGSGVNTEAFFGQGTRLTVV.

As to this clone: The sample carries other DNA sequences with the same CDR3. The rearrangement links TRBV5-1 to TRBJ2-7; 10 nucleotides agree with TRBD1. This CDR3 has 18 amino acids. Germline CDR1 reads SGHRS; CDR2 reads YFSETQ. The V and J ends lost 0 bases and 2 bases, in that order; junction bases with no gene match: 11. CDR3 amino acids: CASSLEGQGLASAYEQYF. CDR3 coding DNA: TGCGCCAGCAGCTTGGAGGGACAGGGGCTAGCGTCAGCCTACGAGCAGTACTTC.

The chain is built from TRBV5-1 and TRBJ2-1; D is perhaps TRBD1 (6 bases). This CDR3 contains 15 residues. Germline lookup yields CDR1 SGHRS and CDR2 YFSETQ. Trimming removed 2 bases at V and 6 bases at J, with 15 bases between. CDR3 amino acids: CASSLQGPSLNEQFF. The CDR3 DNA follows: TGCGCCAGCAGCTTACAGGGACCCTCGCTCAATGAGCAGTTCTTC.

The rearrangement uses TRBV5-1 and TRBJ1-2; D is unresolved. CDR3 size: 14 residues. Per germline, CDR1 SGHRS and CDR2 YFSETQ. V was shortened by 0 bases and J by 4 bases, with 10 bases between the two germline ends. The CDR3 loop is CASSLENGLYGYTF. The CDR3 nucleotides read TGCGCCAGCAGCTTGGAAAATGGACTCTATGGCTACACCTTC. The complete variable domain, with remaining parts taken from reference TRBV5-1 and TRBJ1-2, reads KAGVTQTPRYLIKTRGQQVTLSCSPISGHRSVSWYQQTPGQGLQFLFEYFSETQRNKGNFPGRFSGRQFSNSRSEMNVSTLELGDSALYLCASSLENGLYGYTFGSGTRLTVV.

This clone occurred once. The V call is TRBV5-1, the J call TRBJ1-1; 9 bases line up with TRBD1. Germline V gives CDR1 SGHRS, CDR2 YFSETQ. With V trimmed by 5 bases and J by 5 bases, 7 bases remained unmatched. The CDR3 covers 14 residues. The CDR3 DNA reads TGCGCCAGCAGGACCTTCGACAGGGGGACTGAAGCTTTCTTT. Amino acids: CASRTFDRGTEAFF.